These T cell receptor beta chains were read from a single sample in a study of cytomegalovirus exposure and HLA in healthy donors. Sequencing used immunoSEQ multiplex PCR; TCRdb keeps in-frame clones, though not all of them. The sample shows 170,000 or so clones, about 80% of them seen only once. The sample comprised PBMCs. The receptors originated from a woman aged 25 to 39 in good health and CMV-seropositive. Both conserved end residues are part of each CDR3. D genes are given only for firm matches. A clone size is listed for some rows: how often the clone was seen (once, few, many), or a class if it is expanded.

v_call: TRBV5-1; clone_size: NA; j_call: TRBJ2-1; d_call: TRBD1; cdr3_aa: CASSLAGQGTLDEQFF; cdr3_nt: TGCGCCAGCAGCTTGGCGGGACAGGGGACCTTGGATGAGCAGTTCTTC
v_call: TRBV6-6; clone_size: NA; j_call: TRBJ1-1; d_call: NA; cdr3_aa: CASSYSTAQNTEAFF; cdr3_nt: TGTGCCAGCAGTTACTCGACAGCCCAGAACACTGAAGCTTTCTTT
v_call: TRBV27; clone_size: few; j_call: TRBJ1-5; d_call: NA; cdr3_aa: CASRVRGEGQPQHF; cdr3_nt: TGTGCCAGCAGGGTTCGGGGAGAGGGTCAGCCCCAGCATTTT
v_call: TRBV4-1; clone_size: NA; j_call: TRBJ2-3; d_call: TRBD2; cdr3_aa: CASSQERLLTGGDTQYF; cdr3_nt: TGCGCCAGCAGCCAAGAACGGCTCCTTACGGGAGGGGATACGCAGTATTTT
v_call: TRBV29-1; clone_size: once; j_call: TRBJ1-3; d_call: TRBD1; cdr3_aa: CSVEQGASGNAIYF; cdr3_nt: TGCAGCGTTGAACAGGGGGCGTCTGGAAACGCCATATATTTT
v_call: TRBV12-5; clone_size: NA; j_call: TRBJ2-5; d_call: TRBD2; cdr3_aa: CASGPRLAGGQETQYF; cdr3_nt: TGTGCTAGTGGCCCGAGACTAGCGGGAGGGCAAGAGACCCAGTACTTC
v_call: TRBV4-2; clone_size: NA; j_call: TRBJ2-5; d_call: TRBD1; cdr3_aa: CASSYGQGGQETQYF; cdr3_nt: TGTGCCAGCAGCTACGGACAGGGCGGCCAAGAGACCCAGTACTTC
v_call: TRBV15; clone_size: NA; j_call: TRBJ2-7; d_call: TRBD2; cdr3_aa: CATSTTGGTSRISEQYF; cdr3_nt: TGTGCCACCAGCACAACCGGCGGGACTAGCCGGATCTCCGAGCAGTACTTC
v_call: TRBV6-1; clone_size: NA; j_call: TRBJ2-1; d_call: NA; cdr3_aa: CASSSQGFDEQFF; cdr3_nt: TGTGCCAGCAGTTCACAGGGATTCGATGAGCAGTTCTTC
v_call: TRBV2; clone_size: few; j_call: TRBJ2-1; d_call: TRBD2; cdr3_aa: CASSETSGRAIEQFF; cdr3_nt: TGTGCCAGCAGTGAAACAAGCGGGAGGGCGATTGAGCAGTTCTTC
v_call: TRBV30; clone_size: NA; j_call: TRBJ1-2; d_call: TRBD1; cdr3_aa: CAWSEQGAAYGYTF; cdr3_nt: TGTGCCTGGAGTGAACAGGGGGCGGCCTATGGCTACACCTTC
v_call: TRBV7-8; clone_size: NA; j_call: TRBJ2-5; d_call: NA; cdr3_aa: CASSRDIGGPETQYF; cdr3_nt: TGTGCCAGCAGTCGGGACATCGGCGGCCCAGAGACCCAGTACTTC
v_call: TRBV2; clone_size: NA; j_call: TRBJ2-2; d_call: NA; cdr3_aa: CASSERGASGNTGELFF; cdr3_nt: TGTGCCAGCAGTGAACGGGGGGCTAGCGGTAACACCGGGGAGCTGTTTTTT
v_call: TRBV5-1; clone_size: NA; j_call: TRBJ2-4; d_call: NA; cdr3_aa: CASSLEGGGLAKNIQYF; cdr3_nt: TGCGCCAGCAGCTTGGAGGGAGGGGGGCTAGCCAAAAACATTCAGTACTTC
v_call: TRBV5-1; clone_size: NA; j_call: TRBJ2-1; d_call: TRBD2; cdr3_aa: CASSLGWEGRYNEQFF; cdr3_nt: TGCGCCAGCAGCTTGGGGTGGGAGGGGCGATACAATGAGCAGTTCTTC
v_call: TRBV9; clone_size: NA; j_call: TRBJ2-1; d_call: TRBD2; cdr3_aa: CASSASGAGVEFEQFF; cdr3_nt: TGTGCCAGCAGCGCGAGTGGAGCGGGAGTTGAGTTCGAGCAGTTCTTC
v_call: TRBV7-9; clone_size: NA; j_call: TRBJ2-3; d_call: TRBD2; cdr3_aa: CASSLEVAGVADTQYF; cdr3_nt: TGTGCCAGCAGCTTAGAAGTAGCGGGAGTAGCAGATACGCAGTATTTT
v_call: TRBV6-4; clone_size: many; j_call: TRBJ2-1; d_call: NA; cdr3_aa: CASSDSSSSYNEQFF; cdr3_nt: TGTGCCAGCAGTGACTCGAGTAGCTCCTACAATGAGCAGTTCTTC
v_call: TRBV5-4; clone_size: NA; j_call: TRBJ2-7; d_call: TRBD2; cdr3_aa: CASSKTLGAGAYEQYF; cdr3_nt: TGTGCCAGCAGCAAAACCCTAGGAGCGGGAGCCTACGAGCAGTACTTC
v_call: TRBV18; clone_size: NA; j_call: TRBJ1-1; d_call: NA; cdr3_aa: CASSPQGANTEAFF; cdr3_nt: TGTGCCAGCTCACCACAGGGAGCGAACACTGAAGCTTTCTTT
v_call: TRBV5-1; clone_size: few; j_call: TRBJ1-2; d_call: NA; cdr3_aa: CASSPTMEGYTF; cdr3_nt: TGCGCCAGCAGCCCTACCATGGAGGGCTACACCTTC
v_call: TRBV9; clone_size: NA; j_call: TRBJ2-7; d_call: NA; cdr3_aa: CASSAGLIYEQYF; cdr3_nt: TGTGCCAGCAGCGCCGGACTGATCTACGAGCAGTACTTC
v_call: TRBV6-5; clone_size: NA; j_call: TRBJ1-1; d_call: TRBD1; cdr3_aa: CATHTPRTGATEAFF; cdr3_nt: TGTGCCACCCACACCCCAAGGACAGGGGCCACTGAAGCTTTCTTT
v_call: TRBV11-3; clone_size: NA; j_call: TRBJ2-1; d_call: NA; cdr3_aa: CASSLAGAYNEQFF; cdr3_nt: TGTGCCAGCAGCTTAGCGGGAGCCTACAATGAGCAGTTCTTC
v_call: TRBV5-1; clone_size: few; j_call: TRBJ2-3; d_call: NA; cdr3_aa: CASSFGGTADTQYF; cdr3_nt: TGCGCCAGCAGCTTCGGCGGGACAGCAGATACGCAGTATTTT
v_call: TRBV6-5; clone_size: NA; j_call: TRBJ2-5; d_call: TRBD1; cdr3_aa: CASSPRGRETQYF; cdr3_nt: TGTGCCAGCAGCCCCAGGGGGCGAGAGACCCAGTACTTC
v_call: TRBV6-6; clone_size: NA; j_call: TRBJ2-2; d_call: NA; cdr3_aa: CASSLNTGELFF; cdr3_nt: TGTGCCAGCAGTCTAAACACCGGGGAGCTGTTTTTT
v_call: TRBV7-9; clone_size: NA; j_call: TRBJ1-3; d_call: NA; cdr3_aa: CASSREFGNTIYF; cdr3_nt: TGTGCCAGCAGCCGGGAATTTGGAAACACCATATATTTT
v_call: TRBV7-2; clone_size: NA; j_call: TRBJ2-1; d_call: TRBD2; cdr3_aa: CASSFSGSSYNEQFF; cdr3_nt: TGTGCCAGCAGCTTTAGCGGGTCCTCCTACAATGAGCAGTTCTTC
v_call: TRBV27; clone_size: NA; j_call: TRBJ1-2; d_call: TRBD1; cdr3_aa: CASSLAGTDANYGYTF; cdr3_nt: TGTGCCAGCAGTTTAGCCGGGACAGATGCTAACTATGGCTACACCTTC
v_call: TRBV28; clone_size: NA; j_call: TRBJ2-3; d_call: NA; cdr3_aa: CASTRTVADTQYF; cdr3_nt: TGTGCCAGCACCCGTACGGTTGCAGATACGCAGTATTTT
v_call: TRBV6-4; clone_size: NA; j_call: TRBJ2-3; d_call: TRBD2; cdr3_aa: CASRMTSGNTDTQYF; cdr3_nt: TGTGCCAGCAGGATGACTAGCGGAAACACAGATACGCAGTATTTT
v_call: TRBV28; clone_size: NA; j_call: TRBJ2-7; d_call: TRBD1; cdr3_aa: CASSYHSGQGSEQYF; cdr3_nt: TGTGCCAGCAGTTACCACTCGGGACAGGGTTCCGAGCAGTACTTC
v_call: TRBV27; clone_size: NA; j_call: TRBJ2-1; d_call: TRBD2; cdr3_aa: CASSSGTSGRGNEQFF; cdr3_nt: TGTGCCAGCAGTTCCGGGACTAGCGGGAGAGGCAATGAGCAGTTCTTC
v_call: TRBV28; clone_size: NA; j_call: TRBJ1-1; d_call: NA; cdr3_aa: CASSFRWYSEAFF; cdr3_nt: TGTGCCAGCAGTTTCCGGTGGTATTCTGAAGCTTTCTTT
v_call: TRBV13; clone_size: once; j_call: TRBJ2-1; d_call: TRBD2; cdr3_aa: CASSPRGGEQFF; cdr3_nt: TGTGCCAGCAGCCCCCGGGGGGGTGAGCAGTTCTTC
v_call: TRBV9; clone_size: NA; j_call: TRBJ1-2; d_call: NA; cdr3_aa: CASSSGGAFYGYTF; cdr3_nt: TGTGCCAGCAGCTCGGGGGGTGCCTTCTATGGCTACACCTTC
v_call: TRBV7-2; clone_size: NA; j_call: TRBJ1-5; d_call: NA; cdr3_aa: CASSFRPGGIGGNQPQHF; cdr3_nt: TGTGCCAGCAGCTTCCGCCCCGGGGGGATTGGAGGCAATCAGCCCCAGCATTTT
v_call: TRBV7-9; clone_size: NA; j_call: TRBJ1-5; d_call: NA; cdr3_aa: CASSLASGKGDQPQHF; cdr3_nt: TGTGCCAGCAGCTTAGCGAGCGGGAAAGGGGATCAGCCCCAGCATTTT
v_call: TRBV28; clone_size: NA; j_call: TRBJ2-7; d_call: TRBD2; cdr3_aa: CASLAGGLYEQYF; cdr3_nt: TGTGCCAGCCTAGCGGGAGGGCTATACGAGCAGTACTTC
v_call: TRBV27; clone_size: NA; j_call: TRBJ1-5; d_call: NA; cdr3_aa: CASSSRQGNQPQHF; cdr3_nt: TGTGCCAGCAGTTCGAGACAGGGCAATCAGCCCCAGCATTTT
v_call: TRBV11-3; clone_size: NA; j_call: TRBJ2-1; d_call: TRBD2; cdr3_aa: CASSSPGSGRGSNEQFF; cdr3_nt: TGTGCCAGCAGCTCTCCGGGGAGCGGGAGAGGCTCCAATGAGCAGTTCTTC
v_call: TRBV7-9; clone_size: few; j_call: TRBJ1-4; d_call: NA; cdr3_aa: CASTQTGGGNEKLFF; cdr3_nt: TGTGCCAGCACCCAGACAGGTGGGGGAAATGAAAAACTGTTTTTT
v_call: TRBV27; clone_size: once; j_call: TRBJ2-7; d_call: NA; cdr3_aa: CASSSNYEQYF; cdr3_nt: TGTGCCAGCAGTTCCAACTACGAGCAGTACTTC
v_call: TRBV27; clone_size: NA; j_call: TRBJ2-3; d_call: TRBD1; cdr3_aa: CASSFQGATDTQYF; cdr3_nt: TGTGCCAGCAGTTTTCAGGGGGCAACAGATACGCAGTATTTT
v_call: TRBV6-1; clone_size: NA; j_call: TRBJ2-3; d_call: TRBD2; cdr3_aa: CASSEGRTSGSPDTQYF; cdr3_nt: TGTGCCAGCAGTGAAGGGAGGACTAGCGGGAGTCCAGATACGCAGTATTTT
v_call: TRBV2; clone_size: NA; j_call: TRBJ1-5; d_call: NA; cdr3_aa: CASSEWLAAGQPQHF; cdr3_nt: TGTGCCAGCAGTGAATGGTTGGCAGCAGGGCAGCCCCAGCATTTT
v_call: TRBV7-8; clone_size: NA; j_call: TRBJ2-1; d_call: TRBD2; cdr3_aa: CASSSGLAAGNEQFF; cdr3_nt: TGTGCCAGCAGCTCGGGACTAGCGGCAGGGAATGAGCAGTTCTTC
v_call: TRBV18; clone_size: NA; j_call: TRBJ2-1; d_call: NA; cdr3_aa: CASSPRQGGNNEQFF; cdr3_nt: TGTGCCAGCTCACCAAGACAGGGAGGCAACAATGAGCAGTTCTTC
v_call: TRBV6-5; clone_size: once; j_call: TRBJ1-2; d_call: NA; cdr3_aa: CASSYAGNYGYTF; cdr3_nt: TGTGCCAGCAGTTACGCAGGTAACTATGGCTACACCTTC
v_call: TRBV6-6; clone_size: NA; j_call: TRBJ2-7; d_call: TRBD1; cdr3_aa: CASSPQTGLLPWKNF; cdr3_nt: TGTGCCAGCAGTCCGCAGACAGGGCTCCTGCCATGGAAGAACTTC
v_call: TRBV9; clone_size: NA; j_call: TRBJ2-7; d_call: TRBD2; cdr3_aa: CASSEGLADEQYF; cdr3_nt: TGTGCCAGCAGCGAAGGACTAGCGGACGAGCAGTACTTC
v_call: TRBV19; clone_size: NA; j_call: TRBJ1-1; d_call: TRBD1; cdr3_aa: CASSTRAGGVTEAFF; cdr3_nt: TGTGCCAGTAGTACCCGGGCAGGGGGCGTGACTGAAGCTTTCTTT
v_call: TRBV7-3; clone_size: NA; j_call: TRBJ2-1; d_call: TRBD2; cdr3_aa: CASSPQRGASDEQFF; cdr3_nt: TGTGCCAGCAGCCCCCAGCGGGGGGCGTCGGACGAGCAGTTCTTC
v_call: TRBV10-1; clone_size: NA; j_call: TRBJ1-1; d_call: NA; cdr3_aa: CASSEWAGPGTEAFF; cdr3_nt: TGCGCCAGCAGTGAGTGGGCAGGACCGGGGACTGAAGCTTTCTTT
v_call: TRBV10-3; clone_size: once; j_call: TRBJ2-5; d_call: NA; cdr3_aa: CTIRATVSGQETQYF; cdr3_nt: TGTACCATCAGGGCTACAGTTAGCGGACAAGAGACCCAGTACTTC
v_call: TRBV5-1; clone_size: NA; j_call: TRBJ1-2; d_call: NA; cdr3_aa: CASSRAGDSYGYTF; cdr3_nt: TGCGCCAGCAGCAGGGCAGGGGATTCCTATGGCTACACCTTC
v_call: TRBV10-2; clone_size: NA; j_call: TRBJ1-1; d_call: NA; cdr3_aa: CASSDPRGLNTEAFF; cdr3_nt: TGCGCCAGCAGTGACCCGAGGGGGTTGAACACTGAAGCTTTCTTT
v_call: TRBV28; clone_size: NA; j_call: TRBJ1-1; d_call: NA; cdr3_aa: CASSTPGNTEAFF; cdr3_nt: TGTGCCAGCAGTACCCCGGGGAACACTGAAGCTTTCTTT
v_call: TRBV6-1; clone_size: NA; j_call: TRBJ2-5; d_call: TRBD2; cdr3_aa: CASSERYGTNQETQYF; cdr3_nt: TGTGCCAGCAGTGAGCGGTACGGGACTAACCAAGAGACCCAGTACTTC